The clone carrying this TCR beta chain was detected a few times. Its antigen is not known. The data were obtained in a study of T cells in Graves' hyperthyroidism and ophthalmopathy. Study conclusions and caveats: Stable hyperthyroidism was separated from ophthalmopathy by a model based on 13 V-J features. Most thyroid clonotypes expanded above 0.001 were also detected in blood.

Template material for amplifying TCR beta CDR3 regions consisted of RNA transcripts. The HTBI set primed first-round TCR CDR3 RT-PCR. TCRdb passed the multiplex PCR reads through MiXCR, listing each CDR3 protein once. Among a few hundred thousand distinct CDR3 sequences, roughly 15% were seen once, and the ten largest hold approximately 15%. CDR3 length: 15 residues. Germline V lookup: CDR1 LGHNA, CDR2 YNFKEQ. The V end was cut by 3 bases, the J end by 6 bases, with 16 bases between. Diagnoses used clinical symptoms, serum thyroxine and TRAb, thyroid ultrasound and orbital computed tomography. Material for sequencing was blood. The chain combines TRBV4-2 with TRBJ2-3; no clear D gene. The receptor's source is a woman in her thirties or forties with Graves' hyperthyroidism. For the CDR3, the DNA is TGTGCCAGCAGCCAGGCCTACGATCCTCGGGATACGCAGTATTTT. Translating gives CASSQAYDPRDTQYF.